This paragraph covers one T cell receptor (beta chain) sequence. Its antigen is unidentified. The CDR3 extends over 14 amino acids. Between the trimmed V and J ends, which lost 2 bases and 6 bases, there was a span of 8 bases. The germline V gene encodes CDR1 MGHDK and CDR2 SYGVNS. This sample is drawn from a study of CD8+CD57+ T cells in acquired aplastic anemia. The study profiled TCR beta VDJ and CDR3 using genomic DNA as template. One entry per CDR3 protein results from TCRdb running MiXCR on the reads. The sample includes around 430,000 distinct CDR3 sequences, less than 35% of them seen just once. Study-wide results and caveats: Patients showed no significant difference from controls in CD8+ Simpson's diversity.

Patients who underwent sequencing had shown CD8+CD57+ cell expansion by flow cytometry. This TCR was sampled from a human donor with aplastic anemia. The chain couples TRBV25-1 to TRBJ1-6, with no clear D. The sequencing sample was made of sorted CD4+, CD8+, or CD8+CD57+ T cells (not recorded which) from PBMCs. The CDR3 region has the DNA TGTGCCAGCAGTGAAGGGCGGAGTAATTCACCCCTCCACTTT. The encoded protein is CASSEGRSNSPLHF.